This T cell receptor beta chain originates from a study of shared clonotypes between healthy human individuals. Overall study: A donor's plate count was three for CD4 naive and three for CD4 memory; CD8 naive had two and CD8 memory one. Study results and caveats: Several donors showed sharing of about 4.6% of naive CD4 clonotypes. Estimated richness values were generally larger in naive subsets than in memory subsets.

Method: immunoSEQ multiplex PCR; TCRdb's copy keeps in-frame clones and lacks some. The sample carries some 2,100,000 clones, 90% to 97% recorded once. For this clone: No antigen is known for it.

The origin of this receptor is a man younger than 35 in good health. Sequences were obtained from naive CD4+ T cells sorted from blood. The sample's subset: CD45RA+ positively selected.

Here the CDR3 DNA reads TGTGCCAGCAGTATAGGACAGCTTGGCGAAAAACTGTTTTTT. It translates to CASSIGQLGEKLFF. The gene calls are TRBV28 and TRBJ1-4, with a tentative D call TRBD1 (6 bases). This CDR3 comprises 14 residues. V lost 5 bases to trimming and J lost 8 bases, with 15 bases between them. Germline loops: CDR1 MDHEN, CDR2 SYDVKM.